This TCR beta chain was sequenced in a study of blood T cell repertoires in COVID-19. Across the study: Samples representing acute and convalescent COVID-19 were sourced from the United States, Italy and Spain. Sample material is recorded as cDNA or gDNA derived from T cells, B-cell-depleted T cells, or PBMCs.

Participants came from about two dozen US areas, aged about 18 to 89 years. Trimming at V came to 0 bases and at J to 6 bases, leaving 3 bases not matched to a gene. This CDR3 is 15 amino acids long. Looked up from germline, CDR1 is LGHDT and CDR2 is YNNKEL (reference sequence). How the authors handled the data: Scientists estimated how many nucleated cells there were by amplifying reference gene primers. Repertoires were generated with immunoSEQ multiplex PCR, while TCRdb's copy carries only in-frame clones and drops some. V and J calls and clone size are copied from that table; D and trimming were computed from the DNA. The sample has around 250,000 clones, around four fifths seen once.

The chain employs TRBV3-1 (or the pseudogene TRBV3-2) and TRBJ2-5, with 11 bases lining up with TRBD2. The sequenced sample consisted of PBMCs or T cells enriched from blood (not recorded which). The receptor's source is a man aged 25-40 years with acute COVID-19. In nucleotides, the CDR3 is TGTGCCAGCAGCCAAGAAGCTAGCGGGGGGCAGACCCAGTACTTC. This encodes CASSQEASGGQTQYF.